The present T cell receptor beta chain was sequenced within a study of T-cell memory formation after mild COVID-19. 5'RACE with constant-segment primers built TCRalpha and TCRbeta cDNA libraries with UMIs. TCRdb re-derived calls from the 5' RACE reads in MiXCR, one entry per CDR3 protein. The sample holds 240,000 or so distinct CDR3 sequences; around 10% are singletons and the top ten take around 23%. The length of the CDR3 is 13 residues. Germline lookup yields CDR1 DFQATT and CDR2 SNEGSKA (reference sequence). V was cut by 6 bases and J by 5 bases, with 16 bases left in between. The V gene is TRBV20-1, the J gene TRBJ1-2; weak D call: TRBD1 (5 bases). The sequence derives from a young man who had mild COVID-19 (a few samples of this study predate the infection). Cell type and time point are not known. The sequenced sample was PBMCs or a T cell subset sorted from them (not recorded which). CDR3 coding DNA: TGCAGTGCCATAGAGAGGGGATCATATGGCTACACCTTC. As protein: CSAIERGSYGYTF.